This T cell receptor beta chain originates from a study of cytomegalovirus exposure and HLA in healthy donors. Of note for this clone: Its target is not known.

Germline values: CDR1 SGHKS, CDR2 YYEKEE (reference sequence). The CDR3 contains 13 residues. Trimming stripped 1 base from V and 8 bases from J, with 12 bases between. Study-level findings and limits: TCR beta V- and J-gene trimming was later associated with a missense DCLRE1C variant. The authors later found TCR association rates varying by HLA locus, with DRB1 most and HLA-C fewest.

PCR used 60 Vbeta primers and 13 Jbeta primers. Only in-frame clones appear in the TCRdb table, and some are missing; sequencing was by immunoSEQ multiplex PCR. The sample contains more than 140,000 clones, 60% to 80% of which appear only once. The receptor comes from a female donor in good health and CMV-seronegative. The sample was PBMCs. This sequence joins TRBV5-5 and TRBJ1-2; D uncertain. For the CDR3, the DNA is TGTGCCAGCAGCTTGACGTTAACAGACGGCTACACCTTC. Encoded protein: CASSLTLTDGYTF. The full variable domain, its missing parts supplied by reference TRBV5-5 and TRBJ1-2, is DAGVTQSPTHLIKTRGQQVTLRCSPISGHKSVSWYQQVLGQGPQFIFQYYEKEERGRGNFPDRFSARQFPNYSSELNVNALLLGDSALYLCASSLTLTDGYTFGSGTRLTVV.